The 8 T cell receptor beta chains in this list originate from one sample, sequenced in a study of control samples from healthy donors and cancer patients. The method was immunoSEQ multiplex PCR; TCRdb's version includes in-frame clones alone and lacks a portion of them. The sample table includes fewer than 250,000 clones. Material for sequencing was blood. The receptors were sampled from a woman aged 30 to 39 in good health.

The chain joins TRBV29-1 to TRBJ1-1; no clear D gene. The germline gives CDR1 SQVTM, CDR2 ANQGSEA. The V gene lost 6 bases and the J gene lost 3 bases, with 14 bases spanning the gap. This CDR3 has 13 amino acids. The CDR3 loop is CSVRLGKDTEAFF. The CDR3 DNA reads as TGCAGCGTCCGTTTGGGTAAGGACACTGAAGCTTTCTTT.

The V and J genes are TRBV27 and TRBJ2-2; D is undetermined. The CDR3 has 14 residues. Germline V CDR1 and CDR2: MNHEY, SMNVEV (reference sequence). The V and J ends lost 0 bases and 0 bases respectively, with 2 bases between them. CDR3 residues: CASSLSPNTGELFF. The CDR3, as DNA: TGTGCCAGCAGTTTATCCCCGAACACCGGGGAGCTGTTTTTT.

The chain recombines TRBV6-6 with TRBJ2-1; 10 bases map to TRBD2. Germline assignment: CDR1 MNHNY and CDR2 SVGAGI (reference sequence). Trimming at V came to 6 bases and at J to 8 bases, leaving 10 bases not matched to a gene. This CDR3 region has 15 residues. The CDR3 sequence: CASRQSAGGRDEQFF. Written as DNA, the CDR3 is TGTGCCAGCAGGCAGTCAGCGGGGGGGAGAGATGAGCAGTTCTTC.

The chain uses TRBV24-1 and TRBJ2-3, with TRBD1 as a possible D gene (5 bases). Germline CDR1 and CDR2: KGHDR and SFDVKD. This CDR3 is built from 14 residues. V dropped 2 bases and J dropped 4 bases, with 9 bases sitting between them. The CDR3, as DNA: TGTGCCACCAGTGATTCAGGGTTCGCAGATACGCAGTATTTT. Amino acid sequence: CATSDSGFADTQYF.

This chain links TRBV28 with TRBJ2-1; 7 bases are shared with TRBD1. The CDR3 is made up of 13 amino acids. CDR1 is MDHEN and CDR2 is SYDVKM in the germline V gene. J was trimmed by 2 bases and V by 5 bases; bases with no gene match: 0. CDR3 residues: CASSGTAYNEQFF. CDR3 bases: TGTGCCAGCAGTGGGACAGCCTACAATGAGCAGTTCTTC. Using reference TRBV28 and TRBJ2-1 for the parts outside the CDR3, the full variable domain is DVKVTQSSRYLVKRTGEKVFLECVQDMDHENMFWYRQDPGLGLRLIYFSYDVKMKEKGDIPEGYSVSREKKERFSLILESASTNQTSMYLCASSGTAYNEQFFGPGTRLTVL.

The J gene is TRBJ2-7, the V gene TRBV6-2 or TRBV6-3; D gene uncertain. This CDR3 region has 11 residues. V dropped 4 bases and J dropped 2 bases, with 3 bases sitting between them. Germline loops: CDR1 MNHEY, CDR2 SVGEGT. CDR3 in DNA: TGTGCCAGCAGTTCCACCTACGAGCAGTACTTC. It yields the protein CASSSTYEQYF.

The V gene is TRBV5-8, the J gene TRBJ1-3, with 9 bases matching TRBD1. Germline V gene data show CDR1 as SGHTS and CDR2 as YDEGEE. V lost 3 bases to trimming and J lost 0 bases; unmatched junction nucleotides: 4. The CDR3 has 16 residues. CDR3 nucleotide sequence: TGTGCCAGCAGCTGGACAGGGGCGCACTCTGGAAACACCATATATTTT. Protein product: CASSWTGAHSGNTIYF.

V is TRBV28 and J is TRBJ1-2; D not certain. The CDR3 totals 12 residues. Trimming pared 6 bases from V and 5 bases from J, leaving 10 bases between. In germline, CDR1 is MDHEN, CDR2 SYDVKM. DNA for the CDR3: TGTGCCAGCAGCAATCAGTATTATGGCTACACCTTC. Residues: CASSNQYYGYTF.